The source of this T cell receptor (beta chain) is a study of siplizumab effects on memory and regulatory T cells (dated by TCRdb to between 2018 and 2021). With regard to the full study: The effect of the anti-CD2 antibody siplizumab on alloreactive T-cell subsets was examined in allogeneic mixed lymphocyte reactions constructed from human PBMCs.

The table lists this clone with a count of one. Its binding antigen is unknown. Base qualities are not at hand, and no much larger clone is one base apart. Ends trimmed: V by 5 bases, J by 7 bases; bases unmatched to a gene: 17. The CDR3 numbers 17 residues from cysteine through phenylalanine. Kept here is only the CDR3 DNA, which spans 51 bases and is read in frame from base 1. The CDR1 and CDR2 encoded by the germline V gene are SGHAT and FQNNGV. The method behind the library was the immunoSEQ multiplex PCR assay. Each sample had 85,000 to 100,000 TCR templates assayed by the deep sequencing platform. Genomic DNA extracted from sorted T cells was the material used for TCRbeta CDR3 sequencing. In the paper's pipeline: Clonal analysis of TCRbeta CDR3 data was done in the R programming language. Alloreactive CD4+ and CD8+ clones were defined by comparing unstimulated samples with post-reaction CFSE-low samples. By matching sequences to the repertoires of sorted unstimulated Treg and non-Treg cells, each alloreactive CD4+ clone was assigned a regulatory or non-regulatory origin. TCRdb obtained this table from immuneACCESS and retained in-frame rearrangements with V and J assigned. These tables miss some clones; where compared with another copy, unresolved V genes account for less than half of the shortfall, and the remainder is unexplained. That table supplies the V and J calls and clone size; D and trimming were determined from the DNA. The sample includes about 120,000 clones, with about nine tenths observed a single time. The ten largest account for 1% to 1.5% of the sample.

General findings and caveats noted by the study authors: Whether proliferating Tregs from siplizumab cultures actually had suppressive function was not functionally confirmed. Siplizumab significantly reduced the cumulative frequency of alloreactive sequences traceable to unstimulated CD4+ memory T cells. Roughly 80-95% of proliferating CD4+ or CD8+ clones could not be assigned a naive or memory phenotype. Unstimulated naive T cells appeared to be more diverse than memory T cells, and naive cells seemed to make a substantial contribution to the alloresponse. Of the alloreactive CD4+ clones that could be mapped, the Treg-derived share averaged about 67% with siplizumab compared with 25% to 30% in control reactions. Because sequences at frequencies below about 10^-5 were poorly captured, only a minor fraction of alloreactive clones could be mapped back to unstimulated subsets.

Sorted unstimulated T cells and proliferating T cells recovered from mixed lymphocyte reactions were subjected to TCRbeta CDR3 sequencing. Fresh whole blood from ten HLA-typed healthy donors served as the source for isolating PBMCs. Recombination linked TRBV11-2 to TRBJ1-3; 7 central bases correspond to TRBD1. Specimen: CD4+ T cells sorted from blood. This clonotype originated in a human donor in good health. DNA sequence: TGTGCCAGCAGCCAACTCCGGGACAGTCTAAAGGGGAACACCATATATTTT. Its product reads: CASSQLRDSLKGNTIYF.